Each of the 9 T cell receptor beta chains below was sequenced from the same sample in a study of blood T cell repertoires in COVID-19. Some clones are missing from TCRdb's copy, which holds only in-frame ones; the method was immunoSEQ multiplex PCR. The table has nearly 110,000 clones, approximately 84% seen once. Sequencing input: peripheral blood. Receptor source: a woman aged 55-70 years with acute or convalescent COVID-19.

This chain uses TRBV19 with TRBJ2-1, with TRBD2 matching 9 bases. The ends lost 2 bases at V and 8 bases at J; junction bases unmatched: 13. The germline gives CDR1 LNHDA, CDR2 SQIVND (reference sequence). The CDR3 sequence is 17 residues long. The CDR3 bases are TGTGCCAGTAGTATATGGGCGGGTAGCGGGAGTCTCTATGAGCAGTTCTTC. Translating it yields CASSIWAGSGSLYEQFF.

This chain connects TRBV21-1 to TRBJ1-2. TRBV21-1 is flagged as a pseudogene. This CDR3 is built from 14 residues. The CDR3 region has the DNA TGTGCCAGCACCGAGGCAAGGCTTAACTATGGCTACACCTTC. Residues: CASTEARLNYGYTF.

The chain couples TRBV7-2 to TRBJ2-5, with 7 positions matching TRBD2. Germline V gene sequence: CDR1 SGHTA, CDR2 FQGNSA. The CDR3 length is 15 residues. Trimming removed 1 base from V and 2 bases from J; junction bases left unmatched: 4. CDR3 sequence: CASSLGLGGQETQYF. Written as DNA, the CDR3 is TGTGCCAGCAGCTTAGGGTTGGGGGGGCAAGAGACCCAGTACTTC.

A remark on this clone: Relative to the germline gene, one junction end is altered; a read error may explain this. The V and J genes are TRBV6-5 and TRBJ1-1; D may be TRBD1 (5 bases). This CDR3 comprises 13 residues. Germline-derived CDR1 and CDR2 are MNHEY and SVGAGI. The CDR3: CASNYPGDTEAFF. The DNA of the CDR3 is TGTGCCAGCAATTACCCGGGGGACACTGAAGCTTTCTTT.

V usage is TRBV21-1 and J usage is TRBJ2-1; the tabulated D call, TRBD2, remains unverified against the DNA. TRBV21-1 is noted as a pseudogene. This CDR3 has 15 amino acids. CDR3 residues: CASSQRLAGGDEQFF. CDR3 in DNA: TGTGCCAGCAGCCAGCGACTAGCGGGGGGGGATGAGCAGTTCTTC.

J is TRBJ2-1 and V is TRBV27, with TRBD2 matching 7 bases. The junction had 7 bases not matched to a gene; V was cut back by 3 bases and J by 5 bases. CDR1 is MNHEY and CDR2 is SMNVEV in the germline V gene (reference sequence). This CDR3 comprises 15 residues. The DNA of the CDR3 is TGTGCCAGCAGTTTCGTTGGACTAGAGAACAATGAGCAGTTCTTC. This gives the protein CASSFVGLENNEQFF.

This clone has just a few counts. V and J are TRBV3-1 (or the pseudogene TRBV3-2) and TRBJ2-3, with a tentative D call TRBD1 (5 bases). The CDR3 loop spans 13 amino acids. Trimming shortened V by 1 base and J by 3 bases, and 5 bases separated the two germline ends. The germline V gene has CDR1 LGHDT and CDR2 YNNKEL (reference sequence). The CDR3 reads CASSQAGTDTQYF. CDR3 sequence (DNA): TGTGCCAGCAGCCAAGCAGGGACAGATACGCAGTATTTT.

CDR3 sequence reads: CASSQVSGPAFF. The CDR3 DNA reads TGTGCCAGCAGCCAAGTGAGCGGTCCGGCTTTCTTT. The J gene is TRBJ1-1, the V gene TRBV14; no reliable D call. CDR3 length equals 12 residues. The V and J ends lost 1 base and 11 bases respectively, with 11 bases between them. The V gene's germline CDR1 is SGHDN and CDR2 FVKESK.

The rearrangement uses TRBV7-9 and TRBJ2-1, with D unresolved. Germline V CDR1 and CDR2: SEHNR, FQNEAQ (reference sequence). The V end lost 2 bases, the J end lost 0 bases, and 14 bases lay between the germline ends. The CDR3 totals 17 residues. CDR3 DNA sequence: TGTGCCAGCAGCTTACATGGCGCGAGGAGCTCCTACAATGAGCAGTTCTTC. Residues: CASSLHGARSSYNEQFF.